The T cell receptor beta chain under discussion was sequenced for a study of cytotoxic CD8 clonotypes in ibrutinib-treated CLL. Study at large: Enrolment comprised approximately 10 relapsed/refractory and approximately 16 treatment-naive patients; 17 to 18 were IGHV unmutated. After a median around 12 months on treatment (6 to 36), response samples were drawn. Samples averaged roughly 280,000 productive templates and about 94,000 productive rearrangements. Overall study results and limits: Patients with sustained remission and those progressing were sampled at differing times.

Comments on this clone: The target antigen is unknown.

The germline CDR1 and CDR2 sequences are LGHNA and YSLEER. CDR3 length equals 13 residues. With 4 bases removed from V and 8 bases from J, the gap between germline ends came to 11 bases. Here immunoSEQ multiplex PCR was the method, and the copy in TCRdb shows in-frame clones only, minus some. The sample lists roughly 200,000 clones; approximately 70% were seen once. The starting material was PBMCs, obtained after 12 months of ibrutinib treatment. This chain links TRBV4-3 with TRBJ1-4; D possibly corresponds to TRBD1 (5 bases). This TCR came from a human donor with chronic lymphocytic leukemia. Written as DNA, the CDR3 is TGCGCCAGCAGCCCCAGGGACGGGGAAAAACTGTTTTTT. Protein product: CASSPRDGEKLFF.